Below, 9 T cell receptor beta chains from the same sample are listed, as sequenced in a study of T cell therapy after organ transplantation (dated by TCRdb to 2018 to 2020). The sample's time point label, decoded: 20-29 weeks after completion of therapy. The library was made by the immunoSEQ multiplex PCR assay. Not all clones reach the TCRdb copy of this immuneACCESS table, which keeps in-frame sequences only. Checked studies attribute under half of the gap to unresolved V genes and leave the rest unexplained. This sample lists about 21,000 clones; 84% were detected once. The ten most abundant clones make up under 45% of the sample. No antigen is known for these receptors. The sample consisted of CD8+ T cells from blood, taken after autologous CMV-specific T cell therapy. Receptor source: a human patient who had received a solid organ transplant and had CMV disease. In transplant recipients, some T cells may be of donor rather than host origin.

This clone has a single count. CDR3 DNA: TGTGCCAGTAGTATCAGGCTACAGGGGCTCAATCAGCCCCAGCATTTT. This codes for CASSIRLQGLNQPQHF. V is TRBV19 and J is TRBJ1-5; TRBD1 matches 7 bases. The CDR3 totals 16 residues. Losses at the gene ends were 3 bases for V and 3 bases for J; bases not matched to a gene: 8. Germline CDR1 reads LNHDA; CDR2 reads SQIVND (reference sequence).

J is TRBJ2-5 and V is TRBV27, with a possible D match to TRBD2 (5 bases). The J call could be wrong; TRBJ2-7 is a better fit for the DNA end. The CDR3 has 13 residues. Germline CDR1 is MNHEY and CDR2 is SMNVEV (reference sequence). In nucleotides, the CDR3 is TGTGCCAGCAGTTACGGGATCTCCTACGAGCAGTACTTC. This encodes CASSYGISYEQYF.

This sequence joins TRBV19 and TRBJ2-2; weak D call: TRBD1 (6 bases). The CDR3 runs 14 residues. Germline V gene lookup returns CDR1 LNHDA and CDR2 SQIVND (reference sequence). Trimming removed 5 bases from V and 0 bases from J, with 7 bases in between. CDR3 sequence (DNA): TGTGCCAGTAGTTGGGGGCCGAACACCGGGGAGCTGTTTTTT. It codes for CASSWGPNTGELFF.

The V and J genes are TRBV15 and TRBJ2-7; 8 nucleotides align to TRBD2. From germline, CDR1 is LNHNV and CDR2 YYDKDF (reference sequence). Trimming at V came to 4 bases and at J to 5 bases, leaving 10 bases not matched to a gene. This CDR3 spans 15 amino acids. CDR3 nucleotide sequence: TGTGCCACCAGCATGGACAGCGGGAGAAGCGACGAGCAGTACTTC. It translates to CATSMDSGRSDEQYF.

The chain employs TRBV9 and TRBJ2-2, with 8 bases fitting TRBD1. CDR3 length equals 14 residues. CDR1 and CDR2 (germline): SGDLS, YYNGEE. V trimming: 3 bases; J trimming: 3 bases; junction bases outside the gene matches: 1. The CDR3 protein is CASSETGDTGELFF. The CDR3 region has the DNA TGTGCCAGCAGCGAGACAGGGGACACCGGGGAGCTGTTTTTT.

This clone was seen only once. This chain connects TRBV12-5 to TRBJ1-5; 10 nucleotides align to TRBD1. CDR3 size: 15 residues. The germline V gene has CDR1 LGHNT and CDR2 FRNRAP. V was pared by 2 bases and J by 6 bases, with 4 bases of the junction left unmatched. The CDR3 sequence is CASGLPGTGVQPQHF. In DNA, the CDR3 is TGTGCTAGTGGTTTGCCCGGGACAGGGGTTCAGCCCCAGCATTTT. Drawing the rest from reference TRBV12-5 and TRBJ1-5, the complete variable domain is DARVTQTPRHKVTEMGQEVTMRCQPILGHNTVFWYRQTMMQGLELLAYFRNRAPLDDSGMPKDRFSAEMPDATLATLKIQPSEPRDSAVYFCASGLPGTGVQPQHFGDGTRLSIL.

For this clone: The sample carries other DNA sequences with the same CDR3. This chain connects TRBV7-2 to TRBJ2-7; 7 bases map to TRBD1. CDR3 length: 15 residues. Trimming took 5 bases from V and 2 from J; bases not matched to a gene: 9. The germline CDR1 and CDR2 sequences are SGHTA and FQGNSA. CDR3 sequence (DNA): TGTGCCAGCAGCCCCCGGGACAGATGGGCCTACGAGCAGTACTTC. As protein: CASSPRDRWAYEQYF.

This chain links TRBV19 with TRBJ2-7; D is perhaps TRBD1 (6 bases). This CDR3 is built from 13 residues. The V gene lost 1 base and the J gene lost 3 bases, with 7 bases spanning the gap. Germline CDR1 reads LNHDA; CDR2 reads SQIVND (reference sequence). The CDR3 loop reads CASSIGTDYEQYF. CDR3 nucleotides: TGTGCCAGTAGTATAGGGACAGACTACGAGCAGTACTTC.

The chain recombines TRBV6-4 with TRBJ2-3, with TRBD2 identical over 13 bases. The CDR3 runs to 15 residues. V dropped 6 bases and J dropped 3; count of bases not matched to a gene: 3. Germline V CDR1 and CDR2: MRHNA, SNTAGT. CDR3 sequence: CASSWTSGSTDTQYF. CDR3 DNA sequence: TGTGCCAGCAGCTGGACTAGCGGGAGTACAGATACGCAGTATTTT.